This T cell receptor (beta chain) appears in the sequencing data of a study of sequential checkpoint blockade in melanoma. About the study: After both sequences, patients received maintenance nivolumab.

TCRdb's copy holds only in-frame clones and misses some; the assay was immunoSEQ multiplex PCR. The data show about 19,000 clones, around 88% seen once. The treatment is: randomized to nivolumab then ipilimumab (arm A) or the reverse (arm B). Patients had received no earlier DNA-damaging chemotherapy. The CDR3 runs to 13 residues. CDR1 MRHNA and CDR2 SNTAGT come from the germline V gene. On this clone: The junction does not match germline at one end; this may be a read error. The same CDR3 can be traced to other DNA sequences in this sample.

This chain connects TRBV6-4 to TRBJ1-6; 7 bases map to TRBD1. This clonotype was sampled from a human donor with melanoma. Sequencing used CD8+ T cells sorted from blood (inferred from file names), obtained from a patient given nivolumab and ipilimumab in sequence. CDR3 region: CASTGTDNSPLHF. CDR3 DNA: TGTGCCAGCACCGGGACAGATAATTCCCCCCTCCACTTT.